The 32 T cell receptor beta chains listed next were all sequenced from one sample in a study of graft-versus-host responses after intestinal transplantation. The antigens of these receptors remain unknown. Clones were sequenced by immunoSEQ multiplex PCR, and TCRdb holds only the in-frame ones, with some missing. The top ten clones hold about 0.22% of a sample with about 36,000 clones, roughly 94% of them seen once. The material sequenced was unstimulated CD4+ T cells sorted from spleen or lymph node cells, taken before transplant. These receptors came from a human donor who was the organ donor for an intestinal transplant.

The chain uses TRBV19 and TRBJ1-5, with D unclear. V was pared by 4 bases and J by 0 bases, with 10 bases between. The CDR3 is 15 amino acids. Germline V gene sequence: CDR1 LNHDA, CDR2 SQIVND (reference sequence). The CDR3 reads CASSTAGLSNQPQHF. DNA of the CDR3: TGTGCCAGTAGTACGGCCGGTCTTAGCAATCAGCCCCAGCATTTT.

The chain is built from TRBV28 and TRBJ1-2; the D is unclear. Trimming removed 3 bases at V and 2 bases at J, with 7 bases between. The CDR3 length is 13 residues. The germline V gene encodes CDR1 MDHEN and CDR2 SYDVKM. DNA for the CDR3: TGTGCCAGCAGTTTTTCTGGGAACTATGGCTACACCTTC. Its translation: CASSFSGNYGYTF.

The V gene is TRBV15, the J gene TRBJ2-1; 9 nucleotides align to TRBD2. The CDR3 loop spans 16 amino acids. Germline V gives CDR1 LNHNV, CDR2 YYDKDF (reference sequence). V trimming: 1 base; J trimming: 2 bases; junction bases outside the gene matches: 3. CDR3 protein: CATSRGIAGAYNEQFF. The CDR3, as DNA: TGTGCCACCAGCAGAGGAATAGCGGGGGCCTACAATGAGCAGTTCTTC.

V and J are TRBV6-6 and TRBJ2-7; 14 bases line up with TRBD2. The CDR3 contains 16 residues. Looked up from germline, CDR1 is MNHNY and CDR2 is SVGAGI (reference sequence). V lost 6 bases and J lost 5; bases outside the gene matches: 9. In DNA, the CDR3 is TGTGCCAGCAGCGGACTAGCGGGGGGCGTTCGGAACGAGCAGTACTTC. This translates into CASSGLAGGVRNEQYF.

The genes are TRBV4-1 and TRBJ2-3, with a possible D match to TRBD2 (5 bases). CDR3 length: 16 amino acids. CDR1 MGHRA and CDR2 YSYEKL come from the germline V gene. Trimming removed 5 bases at V and 2 bases at J, with 17 bases between. The DNA for the CDR3 is TGCGCCAGCAGCTCCCGGACTCTATCCTCCACAGATACGCAGTATTTT. It encodes CASSSRTLSSTDTQYF.

The chain couples TRBV10-3 to TRBJ2-5; D remains ambiguous. Germline-derived CDR1 and CDR2 are ENHRY and SYGVKD. This CDR3 spans 13 amino acids. V lost 5 bases and J 2 bases, leaving 9 bases between the germline ends. DNA for the CDR3: TGTGCCATCAGTTTGAACCAACAAGAGACCCAGTACTTC. It yields the protein CAISLNQQETQYF.

The chain links TRBV28 to TRBJ1-6; a possible D gene is TRBD1 (6 bases). The CDR3 spans 15 residues. CDR1 and CDR2 (germline): MDHEN, SYDVKM. V lost 9 bases to trimming and J lost 2 bases, with 14 bases between them. The CDR3 region is CASGPGVTYNSPLHF. CDR3 nucleotide sequence: TGTGCCAGTGGGCCAGGGGTGACCTATAATTCACCCCTCCACTTT.

The J gene is TRBJ2-1, the V gene TRBV2; 8 bases align to TRBD1. CDR1 and CDR2 (germline): SNHLY, FYNNEI. The ends lost 5 bases at V and 4 bases at J; junction bases unmatched: 7. This CDR3 spans 15 amino acids. CDR3 amino acids: CASSPDRGVYNEQFF. CDR3 DNA sequence: TGTGCCAGCAGTCCCGACAGGGGAGTGTACAATGAGCAGTTCTTC.

V gene TRBV6-1 combines with J gene TRBJ1-4; D unresolved. Looked up from germline, CDR1 is MNHNS and CDR2 is SASEGT. V lost 7 bases and J 8 bases, leaving 20 bases between the germline ends. The CDR3 has 15 amino acids. The CDR3 region has the DNA TGTGCCAGCACCGGAAGGGAGGTCAAGAGGGAAAAACTGTTTTTT. Protein product: CASTGREVKREKLFF.

The CDR3 bases are TGTGCCAGCAGCCTTACGTTATTTTCTAACTATGGCTACACCTTC. This codes for CASSLTLFSNYGYTF. V and J are TRBV7-9 and TRBJ1-2; D unclear. CDR3 length: 15 amino acids. Trimming took off 5 bases at V and 0 bases at J, with 13 bases between the two ends. The germline gives CDR1 SEHNR, CDR2 FQNEAQ (reference sequence).

The chain employs TRBV11-2 and TRBJ2-3, with a tentative D call TRBD2 (5 bases). CDR1 SGHAT and CDR2 FQNNGV come from the germline V gene. The CDR3 has 16 amino acids. Trimming removed 1 base from V and 0 bases from J, with 11 bases in between. CDR3 loop: CASSLGTGSSTDTQYF. CDR3 DNA sequence: TGTGCCAGCAGCTTAGGGACGGGGTCTAGCACAGATACGCAGTATTTT.

The chain employs TRBV7-3 and TRBJ2-3; maybe TRBD2 (6 bases). CDR1 SGHTA and CDR2 FQGTGA come from the germline V gene. The CDR3 has 14 residues. Trimming pared 1 base from V and 1 base from J, leaving 6 bases between. This CDR3 is CASSLSGGTDTQYF. CDR3 nucleotides: TGTGCCAGCAGCTTAAGCGGGGGCACAGATACGCAGTATTTT.

The rearrangement joins TRBV30 to TRBJ2-3; possible D gene TRBD2, 6 bases. V lost 2 bases and J 6 bases, leaving 9 bases between the germline ends. The germline V gene encodes CDR1 GTSNPN and CDR2 SVGIG (reference sequence). The CDR3 loop spans 12 amino acids. In nucleotides, the CDR3 is TGTGCCTGGAGTCATGGGGGGGATACGCAGTATTTT. Its protein product is CAWSHGGDTQYF.

The chain combines TRBV5-6 with TRBJ1-1; the match to TRBD1 covers 8 bases. Germline values: CDR1 SGHDT, CDR2 YYEEEE. The CDR3 sequence is 16 residues long. The trim removed 0 bases at V and 0 bases at J, leaving 4 bases unmatched. Here the CDR3 reads CASSLGWTGLNTEAFF. CDR3 bases: TGTGCCAGCAGCTTGGGCTGGACAGGGCTGAACACTGAAGCTTTCTTT.

The chain carries TRBV7-2 and TRBJ2-7; 8 bases agree with TRBD2. V shed 5 bases and J 3 bases; nucleotides not matched to a gene: 9. The CDR3 is 15 residues long. Germline V lookup: CDR1 SGHTA, CDR2 FQGNSA. The CDR3 spells CASSLRIAGNYEQYF. The CDR3 DNA sequence: TGTGCCAGCAGCCTCCGTATAGCGGGGAACTACGAGCAGTACTTC.

This chain links TRBV29-1 with TRBJ1-2, with 11 bases matching TRBD1. The CDR3 totals 12 residues. Germline V gene lookup returns CDR1 SQVTM and CDR2 ANQGSEA. Trimming cost V 7 bases and J 6 bases; bases outside gene matches: 4. The CDR3 nucleotides are TGCAGCGCCAGGGACAGGGGGAATGGCTACACCTTC. Residues: CSARDRGNGYTF.

The chain employs TRBV5-5 and TRBJ2-1; tentative D call: TRBD2 (6 bases). The CDR3 runs 14 residues. Germline loops: CDR1 SGHKS, CDR2 YYEKEE (reference sequence). V was trimmed by 0 bases and J by 12 bases, leaving 16 bases between them. The CDR3 DNA reads as TGTGCCAGCAGCTTGGTCGCGGGGCCCTTGGGGCAGTTCTTC. It codes for CASSLVAGPLGQFF.

The chain has TRBV30 and TRBJ2-7, with unresolved D. Trimming removed 0 bases at V and 0 bases at J, with 12 bases between. The CDR3 is 15 amino acids. The germline gives CDR1 GTSNPN, CDR2 SVGIG (reference sequence). Here the CDR3 DNA reads TGTGCCTGGAGTGTACCATGGGCGTCCTCCTACGAGCAGTACTTC. Amino acids: CAWSVPWASSYEQYF.

The chain joins TRBV9 to TRBJ2-2; D call uncertain. Germline V lookup: CDR1 SGDLS, CDR2 YYNGEE. The length of the CDR3 is 12 residues. The V end lost 3 bases, the J end lost 0 bases, and 0 bases lay between the germline ends. The DNA for the CDR3 is TGTGCCAGCAGCGCGAACACCGGGGAGCTGTTTTTT. It codes for CASSANTGELFF.

This sequence joins TRBV6-1 and TRBJ2-7; TRBD2 might be the D (7 bases). Germline CDR1 reads MNHNS; CDR2 reads SASEGT. V was clipped by 1 base and J by 12 bases, with 19 bases between them. The CDR3 sequence is 14 residues long. CDR3 coding DNA: TGTGCCAGCAGTGAAGGGGGGGGACATGCCTCGCGGTACTTC. Translated: CASSEGGGHASRYF.

This chain uses TRBV30 with TRBJ2-1; D gene unclear. Trimming took off 4 bases at V and 4 bases at J, with 5 bases between the two ends. The CDR3 is made up of 11 amino acids. Germline V gene lookup returns CDR1 GTSNPN and CDR2 SVGIG (reference sequence). As DNA, the CDR3 is TGTGCCTGGAACCTATACAATGAGCAGTTCTTC. Amino acids: CAWNLYNEQFF.

CDR3 amino acids: CASSTTLGLAGGLAGELFF. DNA for the CDR3: TGTGCCAGTAGTACCACCCTGGGACTAGCGGGGGGGCTCGCCGGGGAGCTGTTTTTT. The chain uses TRBV19 and TRBJ2-2; 16 bases are shared with TRBD2. The CDR3 has 19 amino acids. The V and J ends lost 4 bases and 6 bases, in that order; junction bases with no gene match: 11. From germline, CDR1 is LNHDA and CDR2 SQIVND (reference sequence).

The CDR3 bases are TGTGCCAGCAGCTTAGGGGGCGCGGGCTACGAGCAGTACTTC. Residues: CASSLGGAGYEQYF. V and J are TRBV11-2 and TRBJ2-7, with D possibly being TRBD1 or TRBD2 (5 bases each). The V gene lost 1 base and the J gene lost 3 bases, with 10 bases spanning the gap. The CDR3 sequence is 14 residues long. Germline V CDR1 and CDR2: SGHAT, FQNNGV.

The table lists this clone with a count of one. The chain combines TRBV6-1 with TRBJ1-6; 10 nucleotides align to TRBD1. The CDR3 has 15 amino acids. Germline V gives CDR1 MNHNS, CDR2 SASEGT. V shed 8 bases and J 6 bases; nucleotides not matched to a gene: 7. The DNA for the CDR3 is TGTGCCAGCCTCCGGACAGGGGGTTTTAATTCACCCCTCCACTTT. Protein sequence: CASLRTGGFNSPLHF.

The chain employs TRBV10-3 and TRBJ1-2, with D tentatively TRBD1 (5 bases). V lost 5 bases and J lost 4, with 11 bases in between. CDR3 size: 13 residues. CDR1 and CDR2 from the germline V gene are ENHRY and SYGVKD. CDR3 sequence (DNA): TGTGCCATCAGTTCCGGGACGCTCTATGGCTACACCTTC. Translated: CAISSGTLYGYTF.

The chain uses TRBV4-3 and TRBJ2-7; TRBD1 might be the D (6 bases). Between the trimmed V and J ends, which lost 1 base and 4 bases, there was a span of 14 bases. Germline assignment: CDR1 LGHNA and CDR2 YSLEER. This CDR3 contains 15 residues. The DNA of the CDR3 is TGCGCCAGCAGCCAAGTTCAATCCCAGGGGTACGAGCAGTACTTC. Its translation is CASSQVQSQGYEQYF.

This clone appeared once. V and J are TRBV5-1 and TRBJ2-5, with D maybe TRBD1 (5 bases). V was pared by 4 bases and J by 6 bases, with 13 bases between. The CDR3 covers 13 residues. CDR1 is SGHRS, CDR2 YFSETQ, per germline. This CDR3 reads CASSPDSDKTQYF. CDR3 sequence (DNA): TGCGCCAGCAGCCCCGACTCGGACAAGACCCAGTACTTC.

The chain uses TRBV7-3 and TRBJ2-5; possibly TRBD2 for D (5 bases). The germline CDR1 and CDR2 sequences are SGHTA and FQGTGA. V shed 4 bases and J shed 2 bases, with 8 bases lying between them. The CDR3 is made up of 13 amino acids. The DNA for the CDR3 is TGTGCCAGCAGCTCGACGGGGCAAGAGACCCAGTACTTC. It yields the protein CASSSTGQETQYF.

The chain combines TRBV4-1 with TRBJ2-1; 7 bases fit TRBD1. The V and J ends lost 0 bases and 2 bases, in that order; junction bases with no gene match: 7. The CDR3 consists of 17 residues. The germline CDR1 and CDR2 sequences are MGHRA and YSYEKL. The chain's CDR3 is CASSQDTRGHTYNEQFF. The DNA of the CDR3 is TGCGCCAGCAGCCAAGATACGAGGGGGCATACCTACAATGAGCAGTTCTTC.

The V call is TRBV6-1, the J call TRBJ1-1, with TRBD1 matching over 9 bases. Germline trimming cut 6 bases from V and 8 bases from J; bases unmatched to any gene: 13. This CDR3 is built from 15 residues. From germline, CDR1 is MNHNS and CDR2 SASEGT. The CDR3 DNA follows: TGTGCCAGCAGCCGACAACCGGGACAGGGATTCGAAGCTTTCTTT. This encodes CASSRQPGQGFEAFF.

The gene calls are TRBV5-4 and TRBJ2-7; D possibly uses TRBD1 or TRBD2 (5 bases each). The CDR3 length is 14 residues. The ends were cut back, 1 base at V and 3 bases at J, with 11 bases in the middle. CDR1 is SGHNT, CDR2 YYREEE, per germline (reference sequence). The CDR3 sequence is CASSLTGTGYEQYF. DNA for the CDR3: TGTGCCAGCAGCTTGACGGGGACGGGCTACGAGCAGTACTTC.

The J gene is TRBJ2-7, the V gene TRBV7-3, with D uncertain. Trimming pared 1 base from V and 1 base from J, leaving 8 bases between. CDR1 is SGHTA, CDR2 FQGTGA, per germline. The length of the CDR3 is 14 residues. The CDR3 DNA follows: TGTGCCAGCAGCTTAAATTCGGATTCCTACGAGCAGTACTTC. This translates into CASSLNSDSYEQYF.